This T cell receptor beta chain is drawn from a study of shared clonotypes between healthy human individuals. This clone showed up many times. This sample includes further DNA sequences coding for the same CDR3. Germline lookup yields CDR1 SNHLY and CDR2 FYNNEI. The CDR3 extends over 15 amino acids. TCRdb's table, derived via immunoSEQ multiplex PCR, lists solely in-frame clones and lacks some. Altogether roughly 490,000 clones are present, around 80% being singletons, with the ten largest covering approximately 12%. This sequence originates from a woman aged 40 to 55 in good health. Some clones in this sample may be carry-over from other donors' samples. The sample consisted of PBMCs. The chain combines TRBV2 with TRBJ2-5; 11 nucleotides agree with TRBD2. TRBJ2-7 explains the end of the DNA better; the J call may be wrong. The CDR3 sequence is CATPGASGRSYEQYF. DNA for the CDR3: TGTGCCACACCCGGGGCTAGCGGGAGGTCCTACGAGCAGTACTTC.